A selection of T cell receptor beta chains follows, all from one sample in a study of blood T cell repertoires in COVID-19. The repertoire was sequenced with immunoSEQ multiplex PCR; TCRdb's copy has only in-frame clones and lacks some. The sample lists roughly 200,000 clones, 86% occurring once. Sequencing was carried out using PBMCs or T cells enriched from blood (not recorded which). The receptors were sampled from a woman aged 25 to 39 who had recovered from COVID-19. Both conserved end residues are part of each CDR3. Fields, in order: V gene, clone size, J gene, D gene, CDR3 protein, CDR3 DNA. A D gene is named only where the DNA matches it firmly. Part of the rows lack a size; the others show once, few, many or a class for expanded clones.

>TRBV10-3|.|TRBJ2-7|TRBD2
CAISGERLAGGRF
TGTGCCATCAGTGGGGAGAGACTAGCGGGAGGCCGGTTC
>TRBV7-8|.|TRBJ1-2|.
CASSPNSISRYGYTF
TGTGCCAGCAGCCCAAATAGTATCTCACGCTATGGCTACACCTTC
>TRBV7-2|.|TRBJ2-7|TRBD2
CASRGGDPFYEQYF
TGTGCCAGCAGGGGGGGGGATCCCTTCTACGAGCAGTACTTC
>TRBV14|.|TRBJ1-2|.
CASSQDRVYGYTF
TGTGCCAGCAGCCAAGACAGGGTGTATGGCTACACCTTC
>TRBV2|.|TRBJ2-7|TRBD1
CASRGQRSSYEQYF
TGTGCCAGCAGGGGACAGAGGAGCTCCTACGAGCAGTACTTC
>TRBV7-3|once|TRBJ1-1|.
CASRLGEDTEAFF
TGTGCCAGCAGATTAGGGGAGGACACTGAAGCTTTCTTT
>TRBV2|.|TRBJ2-2|.
CASSVTGNTGELFF
TGTGCCAGCAGCGTGACAGGGAACACCGGGGAGCTGTTTTTT
>TRBV28|.|TRBJ1-5|TRBD1
CASSLRGQGLNQPQHF
TGTGCCAGCAGTTTGAGGGGACAGGGACTCAATCAGCCCCAGCATTTT
>TRBV5-6|.|TRBJ1-3|TRBD1
CASSFGQVTSGNTIYF
TGTGCCAGCAGCTTTGGACAGGTTACCTCTGGAAACACCATATATTTT
>TRBV19|.|TRBJ1-1|TRBD1
CASSYGQGYGEAFF
TGTGCCAGTAGCTACGGACAGGGTTATGGTGAAGCTTTCTTT
>TRBV28|.|TRBJ2-1|TRBD2
CASSGGLAGGPWDEQFF
TGTGCCAGCAGTGGGGGGCTAGCGGGAGGGCCATGGGATGAGCAGTTCTTC
>TRBV4-2|.|TRBJ2-7|TRBD2
CASSQESTGGSRGEQYF
TGTGCCAGCAGCCAAGAGTCCACGGGAGGGAGTCGTGGCGAGCAGTACTTC
>TRBV7-9|.|TRBJ2-7|.
CASSNSNEQYF
TGTGCCAGCAGCAATAGCAACGAGCAGTACTTC
>TRBV7-9|.|TRBJ2-2|TRBD2
CASSFGGDRGTGELFF
TGTGCCAGCAGCTTCGGGGGGGATCGAGGCACCGGGGAGCTGTTTTTT
>TRBV3-1/TRBV3-2|.|TRBJ1-1|TRBD1
CASSQQTGLNTEAFF
TGTGCCAGCAGCCAACAGACAGGGCTGAACACTGAAGCTTTCTTT
>TRBV21-1|.|TRBJ1-5|.
CASNSGTAVNQPQHF
TGTGCCAGCAACTCCGGGACAGCAGTCAATCAGCCCCAGCATTTT
>TRBV5-1|.|TRBJ1-1|TRBD1
CASSPGDRGMNTEAFF
TGCGCCAGCAGCCCTGGGGACAGGGGAATGAACACTGAAGCTTTCTTT
>TRBV29-1|.|TRBJ2-1|.
CSVRLGVGYNEQFF
TGCAGCGTGCGGTTAGGTGTTGGCTACAATGAGCAGTTCTTC
>TRBV6-4|.|TRBJ1-5|.
CASTSPLGGDRKSNQPQHF
TGTGCCAGCACGTCGCCCTTAGGGGGAGACAGGAAAAGCAATCAGCCCCAGCATTTT
>TRBV28|many|TRBJ1-6|.
CASSFNRINSPLHF
TGTGCCAGCAGTTTTAACAGGATTAATTCACCCCTCCACTTT
>TRBV6-5|few|TRBJ2-3|.
CASSSTTDTQYF
TGTGCCAGCAGTTCCACAACAGATACGCAGTATTTT
>TRBV19|.|TRBJ2-5|.
CASSINRGFQETQYF
TGTGCCAGTAGTATAAATCGGGGATTCCAGGAGACCCAGTACTTC
>TRBV11-2|.|TRBJ1-4|TRBD1
CASSTRLQGTSEKLFF
TGTGCCAGCAGCACCAGGCTACAGGGGACCAGCGAAAAACTGTTTTTT
>TRBV6-5|.|TRBJ1-5|.
CASSYSWRGRGQPQHF
TGTGCCAGCAGTTACTCGTGGAGGGGCCGTGGTCAGCCCCAGCATTTT
>TRBV4-1|.|TRBJ2-5|.
CASSQGPGGETQYF
TGCGCCAGCAGCCAAGGCCCCGGCGGAGAGACCCAGTACTTC
>TRBV5-1|.|TRBJ2-2|.
CASSPDTNTGELFF
TGCGCCAGCAGCCCTGACACGAACACCGGGGAGCTGTTTTTT
>TRBV18|.|TRBJ2-1|TRBD2
CASSPLTLAGRILSSYNEQFF
TGTGCCAGCTCTCCACTAACTCTAGCGGGGAGAATTTTAAGCTCCTACAATGAGCAGTTCTTC
>TRBV6-5|few|TRBJ2-1|.
CASSYAAERSYNEQFF
TGTGCCAGCAGTTACGCGGCGGAACGCTCCTACAATGAGCAGTTCTTC
>TRBV7-9|.|TRBJ1-4|.
CASSSREGVVFEKLFF
TGTGCCAGCAGCTCCAGAGAGGGGGTTGTTTTTGAAAAACTGTTTTTT
>TRBV11-3|.|TRBJ2-3|TRBD2
CASSLGTSGRTDTQYF
TGTGCCAGCAGCTTAGGGACTAGCGGGAGAACAGATACGCAGTATTTT
>TRBV7-2|.|TRBJ2-1|.
CASSSRGLLNLDEQFF
TGTGCCAGCAGCTCCAGAGGGCTCCTCAATCTCGATGAGCAGTTCTTC
>TRBV14|.|TRBJ2-1|TRBD2
CASSQAGGPLNEQFF
TGTGCCAGCAGCCAAGCGGGAGGGCCCCTCAATGAGCAGTTCTTC
>TRBV29-1|.|TRBJ1-4|TRBD1
CSVLGQGGGEKLFF
TGCAGCGTTCTCGGACAGGGAGGAGGTGAAAAACTGTTTTTT
>TRBV19|once|TRBJ2-1|TRBD2
CASSMVSGSMDNEQFF
TGTGCCAGTAGTATGGTTAGCGGGAGTATGGACAATGAGCAGTTCTTC
>TRBV5-1|.|TRBJ1-2|TRBD1
CASSSLGQANYGYTF
TGCGCCAGCAGCTCGCTCGGACAGGCTAACTATGGCTACACCTTC
>TRBV11-2|.|TRBJ2-6|.
CASSPPGQRKDLTF
TGTGCCAGCAGCCCCCCGGGACAAAGAAAGGACTTGACTTTC
>TRBV12-3/TRBV12-4|few|TRBJ1-4|.
CASRRGIEKLFF
TGTGCCAGCAGGAGGGGGATTGAAAAACTGTTTTTT
>TRBV16|once|TRBJ2-5|TRBD1
CASSHGTGMSQETQYF
TGTGCCAGCAGCCACGGGACAGGGATGTCGCAAGAGACCCAGTACTTC
>TRBV5-1|.|TRBJ2-7|TRBD2
CASSFTRGLAGAGYEQYF
TGCGCCAGCAGCTTCACTCGAGGACTAGCGGGAGCAGGGTACGAGCAGTACTTC
>TRBV28|.|TRBJ1-2|.
CASSLSSGGLYGYTF
TGTGCCAGCAGTTTATCTTCGGGGGGACTCTATGGCTACACCTTC
>TRBV7-2|.|TRBJ1-5|TRBD1
CASSRVEGALSNQPQHF
TGTGCCAGCAGCCGCGTGGAGGGGGCGCTTAGCAATCAGCCCCAGCATTTT
>TRBV6-6|few|TRBJ2-7|TRBD2
CASSRRLATHSWLLYYEQYF
TGTGCCAGCAGCCGGAGACTAGCGACCCACTCTTGGCTCCTATACTACGAGCAGTACTTC
>TRBV28|.|TRBJ2-7|.
CASSPTPGYYEQYF
TGTGCCAGCAGTCCGACCCCAGGGTATTACGAGCAGTACTTC
>TRBV27|.|TRBJ2-5|.
CTSSPNTDIQTQYF
TGTACCAGCAGCCCTAATACTGACATACAGACCCAGTACTTC
>TRBV7-9|.|TRBJ2-3|.
CASSLYADSTDTQYF
TGTGCCAGCAGCTTATACGCGGATAGCACAGATACGCAGTATTTT
>TRBV11-3|.|TRBJ2-2|TRBD2
CASSVTSGRGTGELFF
TGTGCCAGCAGCGTCACTAGCGGGAGAGGCACCGGGGAGCTGTTTTTT
>TRBV28|.|TRBJ1-5|TRBD1
CASSRTGGNQPQHF
TGTGCCAGCAGTCGGACAGGGGGCAATCAGCCCCAGCATTTT
>TRBV28|.|TRBJ1-6|.
CASSLSPKRYNSPLHF
TGTGCCAGCAGTTTATCACCAAAGCGGTATAATTCACCCCTCCACTTT
>TRBV4-1|.|TRBJ1-2|.
CASSQDSRGGYGYTF
TGCGCCAGCAGCCAAGATAGCAGGGGCGGGTATGGCTACACCTTC
>TRBV12-3/TRBV12-4|.|TRBJ2-7|TRBD2
CASRAGGDEQYF
TGTGCCAGCAGAGCCGGGGGGGACGAGCAGTACTTC
>TRBV7-3|.|TRBJ2-1|TRBD1
CASSLRPGTGSNTIF
TGTGCCAGCAGCCTCCGTCCCGGGACAGGGTCCAATACCATCTTC